This T cell receptor (beta chain) was identified during a study of OX40 agonist ivuxolimab in advanced cancers. Findings of the study overall: Among the lowest levels of clonal expansion were found in partial responders at 0.1-3.0 mg/kg.

Only one count was recorded for this clone. Its specificity is not known. Profiled with immunoSEQ multiplex PCR; TCRdb holds only in-frame clones, not every one. The table lists about 55,000 clones, 75% to 90% of them singletons. V was clipped by 2 bases and J by 1 base, with 8 bases between them. Germline values: CDR1 MDHEN, CDR2 SYDVKM. The CDR3 covers 15 residues. The starting material was CD4+ or CD8+ T cells sorted from blood, obtained in a trial of the OX40 agonist ivuxolimab. The TCR originated in an adult with an advanced solid tumor such as melanoma, head and neck, liver or kidney cancer. J is TRBJ2-2 and V is TRBV28; D uncertain. The CDR3 region is CASSLRLQNTGELFF. Written as DNA, the CDR3 is TGTGCCAGCAGTTTACGGTTGCAGAACACCGGGGAGCTGTTTTTT.